This record covers a single TCR beta chain. The antigen it recognizes is unknown. Base qualities were left out, and no much larger clone turns up one base away. The sample is drawn from a study of T cell responses to AZD1222 COVID-19 vaccine (dated by TCRdb to the early 2020s). In terms of the full investigation: AZD1222 recipients with second doses at about 4 weeks or about 12 weeks were pooled, because spike-specific TCR depth and breadth did not differ between schedules. TCR sequencing covered over 230 trial participants: about 210 given two doses of AZD1222 and some 25 given two doses of MenACWY control vaccine. Enrollment into the trials was organized by age into subgroups of 18-55, 56-69 and 70-plus years, and those subgroups contained roughly 150, 30 and 60 TCR-sequenced participants, respectively.

The CDR3 regions of human TCRbeta chains were analyzed by immunosequencing. Concerning the study's data processing: TCRs in the repertoires were compared against a reference library of SARS-CoV-2-specific TCRs that had been generated with the MIRA antigen-specificity platform. Breadth was defined as the fraction of unique TCRs that were SARS-CoV-2-associated. Depth was defined as the fraction of total T cells that were SARS-CoV-2-associated. Using the MIRA data, each spike-specific TCR was assigned both to the spike region to which the TCR was reactive and to a CD4 or CD8 class. Log10-transformed breadth and depth values were compared by one-way ANOVA with Sidak's multiple comparisons tests. TCRdb took over this immuneACCESS table, retaining in-frame rearrangements with V and J assigned. Such tables are incomplete; in checked studies, under half of the missing clones stem from an unresolved V gene, and the remainder is unexplained. V, J and clone size are taken as reported in that table, and D and trimming were inferred from the DNA itself. This sample holds approximately 84,000 clones; around 89% were observed only once. Roughly 29% of the sample belongs to the ten largest clones.

Overall study results and their limits: Participants were mostly white British, with more females than males. The authors suggested clonal diversity may have been underestimated. Conclusions about previously exposed vaccinees are limited because only six or seven AZD1222 recipients were SARS-CoV-2 seropositive at baseline. Because no samples from the day 14 peak response were available, repertoires could be characterized only after the peak T cell response. Vaccine-associated CD4 TCRs spanned the whole spike protein, with dominant responses in regions 160-218 and 743-854. After two AZD1222 doses, both the breadth and the depth of spike-specific TCRs were significantly higher than at day 0 and than in MenACWY recipients. In the small 56-69-year group, the increase in depth fell short of significance, most likely because of low power. Epitopes outside the regions mutated in the B.1.351 and B.1.1.7 variants were reportedly recognized by nearly half of the unique spike-specific TCRs.

The sample's time point label is to be understood as: baseline before first vaccination. Vaccinee samples came from UK trials COV001 and COV002, including a single-blind randomized controlled phase 2/3 trial of AZD1222 (ChAdOx1 nCoV-19) in healthy adults. For TCRbeta chain sequencing, PBMC samples from trial participants were taken at day 0 and at day 28 after the second dose. The sample was peripheral blood, taken on day 0 of AZD1222 vaccination. The origin of this receptor is an adult in good health.

The base sequence is TGTGCCAGCCCCAATACACCGGGACAGGGAAGAGAAAAACTGTTTTTT. Its product reads: CASPNTPGQGREKLFF. The chain joins TRBV28 to TRBJ1-4; TRBD1 matches 9 bases in the middle. The junction shows trimming of 8 bases on V and 8 bases on J, and the gene matches do not reach 15 bases of it. Its CDR3 holds 16 amino acids, cysteine through phenylalanine. Just the 48-base CDR3 DNA is kept, in frame starting at base 1. In the germline V gene, CDR1 corresponds to MDHEN and CDR2 to SYDVKM.